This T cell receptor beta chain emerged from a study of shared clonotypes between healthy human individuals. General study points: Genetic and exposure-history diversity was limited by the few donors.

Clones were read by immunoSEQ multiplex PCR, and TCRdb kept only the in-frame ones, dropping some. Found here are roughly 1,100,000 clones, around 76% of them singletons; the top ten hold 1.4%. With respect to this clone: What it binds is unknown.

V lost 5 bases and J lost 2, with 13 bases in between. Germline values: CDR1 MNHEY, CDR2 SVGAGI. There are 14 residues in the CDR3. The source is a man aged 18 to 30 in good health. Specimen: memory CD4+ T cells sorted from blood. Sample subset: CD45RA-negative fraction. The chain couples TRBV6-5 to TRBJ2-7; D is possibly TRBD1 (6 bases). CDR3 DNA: TGTGCCAGCAGTACCGACAGGTTAGCCTACGAGCAGTACTTC. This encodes CASSTDRLAYEQYF.